This T cell receptor (beta chain) was documented in a study of blood T cell repertoires in COVID-19. Study background: T cells, B-cell-depleted T cells, or PBMCs supplied cDNA or gDNA.

The trim removed 2 bases at V and 6 bases at J, leaving 8 bases unmatched. The CDR3 length is 16 residues. Germline CDR1 SGHTA, CDR2 FQGTGA. In the authors' methods: Amplification from reference gene primers served as the basis for estimated nucleated cell counts. Data came from immunoSEQ multiplex PCR; TCRdb stores just in-frame clones and leaves some out. The V and J calls and the clone size are those of that table, but D and trimming were determined from the DNA. The sample carries fewer than 250,000 clones, around 90% recorded once. V gene TRBV7-3 combines with J gene TRBJ2-1; TRBD1 agrees at 9 bases. The sequence was obtained from a man aged 30 to 39 with COVID-19, enrolled during active disease. The sample taken for sequencing was peripheral blood. Here the CDR3 reads CASSLLGTGLFNEQFF. CDR3 DNA sequence: TGTGCCAGCAGCTTATTAGGGACAGGGCTTTTCAATGAGCAGTTCTTC.